This is a list of T cell receptor beta chains from one sample in a study of blood T cells in healthy people across ages. TCRdb fed the 5' RACE reads into MiXCR, producing one record per CDR3 protein. Here the sample spans about 1.6 million distinct CDR3 sequences, 30% to 40% being singletons. The specimen sequenced was blood. The receptors come from a woman in her 30s in good health. Each CDR3 is given without its conserved first and last residue. Some rows have no size entry. The others give once, few or many, or a class for an expanded clone.

clone size: many
V gene: TRBV7-9
CDR3 protein: ASSLREGGASKNIQY

clone size: NA
V gene: TRBV19
CDR3 protein: ASNAQLYSNQPQH

clone size: NA
V gene: TRBV24-1
CDR3 protein: ATRDRGSTDTQY

clone size: few
V gene: TRBV24-1
CDR3 protein: ATSDTGTGGMETQY

clone size: NA
V gene: TRBV30
CDR3 protein: AWTPGFGGYT

clone size: NA
V gene: TRBV20-1
CDR3 protein: SARKRQGGTEAF

clone size: NA
V gene: TRBV5-6
CDR3 protein: ASSYKGGRGDTQY

clone size: few
V gene: TRBV6-1
CDR3 protein: ASGPTGIQPQH

clone size: NA
V gene: TRBV7-2
CDR3 protein: ASKIASGKRTDTQY

clone size: NA
V gene: TRBV6-6
CDR3 protein: ASARFDYGYT

clone size: many
V gene: TRBV5-5
CDR3 protein: ASSPETYEQY

clone size: few
V gene: TRBV5-5
CDR3 protein: ASSPDRGKGQPQH

clone size: NA
V gene: TRBV29-1
CDR3 protein: SVVYVLAGTEQF

clone size: few
V gene: TRBV5-1
CDR3 protein: ASSLGSLRAPYEQY

clone size: NA
V gene: TRBV12-3/TRBV12-4
CDR3 protein: ASSPLNPGRTDTQY

clone size: few
V gene: TRBV6-1
CDR3 protein: ASSDGWQGFPYEQY

clone size: NA
V gene: TRBV20-1
CDR3 protein: SARREVEEKLF

clone size: NA
V gene: TRBV10-3
CDR3 protein: AIRSRDNPYNEQF

clone size: few
V gene: TRBV24-1
CDR3 protein: ATSDSRPGQTYYEQY

clone size: few
V gene: TRBV4-1
CDR3 protein: ASSQVGRQDLSNYGYT

clone size: few
V gene: TRBV3-1
CDR3 protein: ASSPDSVGVGTGELF

clone size: NA
V gene: TRBV20-1
CDR3 protein: SARDETRGAYEQY

clone size: NA
V gene: TRBV6-7
CDR3 protein: ASSYRGQGEDTQY

clone size: NA
V gene: TRBV18
CDR3 protein: ASSQTGHSNQPQH

clone size: NA
V gene: TRBV6-2/TRBV6-3
CDR3 protein: ASRYSTGQNTGELF

clone size: many
V gene: TRBV30
CDR3 protein: AWRVGGRDEQF

clone size: few
V gene: TRBV7-9
CDR3 protein: ASSLDPRQQETQY

clone size: NA
V gene: TRBV3-1
CDR3 protein: ASSQDRGTEAL

clone size: NA
V gene: TRBV20-1
CDR3 protein: SASSRSGANVLT

clone size: NA
V gene: TRBV28
CDR3 protein: ASSPGQGRRDSSYEQY

clone size: few
V gene: TRBV2
CDR3 protein: ASRRAGEGYEQY

clone size: NA
V gene: TRBV9
CDR3 protein: ASNYAGAYNEQF

clone size: NA
V gene: TRBV9
CDR3 protein: ASSVYWDYNEQF

clone size: NA
V gene: TRBV7-2
CDR3 protein: ASSPRQGLLVDYGYT

clone size: NA
V gene: TRBV27
CDR3 protein: ASRWEAGELF

clone size: NA
V gene: TRBV4-2
CDR3 protein: ASSQDGYYMKGGNQPQH

clone size: once
V gene: TRBV11-2
CDR3 protein: ASTPQEAAYEQY

clone size: NA
V gene: TRBV7-2
CDR3 protein: ASRHPGGGSYGYT

clone size: NA
V gene: TRBV2
CDR3 protein: ASSEWDWTSGEYNEQF

clone size: NA
V gene: TRBV29-1
CDR3 protein: SALPEANYGYT

clone size: many
V gene: TRBV12-3/TRBV12-4
CDR3 protein: ASTPGPAYEQY

clone size: NA
V gene: TRBV6-6
CDR3 protein: ATTRLLNQPQH

clone size: NA
V gene: TRBV7-3
CDR3 protein: VSSSRVGGNEQF

clone size: few
V gene: TRBV7-6
CDR3 protein: ASRMGLAGAQETQY